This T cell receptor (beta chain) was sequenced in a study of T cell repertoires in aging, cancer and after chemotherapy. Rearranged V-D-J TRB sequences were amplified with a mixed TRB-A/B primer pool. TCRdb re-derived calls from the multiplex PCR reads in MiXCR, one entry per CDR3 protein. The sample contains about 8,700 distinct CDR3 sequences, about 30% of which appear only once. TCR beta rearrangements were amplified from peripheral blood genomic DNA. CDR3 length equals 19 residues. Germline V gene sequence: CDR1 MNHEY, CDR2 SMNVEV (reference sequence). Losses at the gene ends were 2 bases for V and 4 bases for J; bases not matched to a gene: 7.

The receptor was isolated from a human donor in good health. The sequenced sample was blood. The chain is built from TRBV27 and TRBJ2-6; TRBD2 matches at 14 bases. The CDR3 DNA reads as TGTGCCAGCAGTTTAGCTGGGACTAGCGGGAGCTTAGGGGCCAACGTCCTGACTTTC. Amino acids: CASSLAGTSGSLGANVLTF.